This record concerns one T cell receptor (beta chain) sequence. The source of the sample is a study of blood T cell repertoires in COVID-19. In the source study's methods: How many nucleated cells were present was estimated from reference gene primer amplification. Repertoires were generated with immunoSEQ multiplex PCR, while TCRdb's copy carries only in-frame clones and drops some. V and J calls and clone size come straight from that table; D and trimming were deduced from the DNA. The table shows about 210,000 clones, with approximately 90% occurring only once. The germline CDR1 and CDR2 sequences are LGHDT and YNNKEL (reference sequence). V was pared by 0 bases and J by 6 bases, with 12 bases between. The CDR3 loop spans 14 amino acids.

Sequenced: peripheral blood. The rearrangement uses TRBV3-1 (or the pseudogene TRBV3-2) and TRBJ2-7; perhaps TRBD2 as D (5 bases). The sequence was collected from a man under 40 with acute or convalescent COVID-19. The CDR3 bases are TGTGCCAGCAGCCAAGATCGGGGAAGGGCCGAGCAGTACTTC. This sequence encodes CASSQDRGRAEQYF.